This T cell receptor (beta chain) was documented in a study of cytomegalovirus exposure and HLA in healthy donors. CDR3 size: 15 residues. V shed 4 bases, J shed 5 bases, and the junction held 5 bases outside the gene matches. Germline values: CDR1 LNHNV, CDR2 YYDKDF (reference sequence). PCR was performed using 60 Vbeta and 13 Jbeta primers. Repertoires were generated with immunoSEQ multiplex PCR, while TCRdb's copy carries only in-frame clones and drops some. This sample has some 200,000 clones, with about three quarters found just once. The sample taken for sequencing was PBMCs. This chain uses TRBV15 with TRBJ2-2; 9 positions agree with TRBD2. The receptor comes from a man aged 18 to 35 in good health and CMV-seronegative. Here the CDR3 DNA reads TGTGCCACCAGCATATCTAGCGGGACTACCGGGGAGCTGTTTTTT. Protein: CATSISSGTTGELFF. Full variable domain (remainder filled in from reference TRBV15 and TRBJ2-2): DAMVIQNPRYQVTQFGKPVTLSCSQTLNHNVMYWYQQKSSQAPKLLFHYYDKDFNNEADTPDNFQSRRPNTSFCFLDIRSPGLGDTAMYLCATSISSGTTGELFFGEGSRLTVL.